The rows below give T cell receptor beta chains drawn from one sample of a study of regulatory T cells in long-lasting Graves disease. TCRdb analysed the multiplex PCR reads with MiXCR anew, one entry per CDR3 protein. The sample lists a few hundred thousand distinct CDR3 sequences, roughly 19% occurring once. The same data also went into a second study, on T cells in Graves' hyperthyroidism and ophthalmopathy.

This specimen was peripheral blood mononuclear cells (PBMCs), taken at new diagnosis, from a patient treated with antithyroid drugs. These receptor sequences come from a woman in her twenties or thirties with Graves disease. The conserved cysteine and the conserved F or W are not part of the CDR3 here. Expanded clones get a size class; other rows say once, few or many, or leave the size out.

>TRBV20-1|many|TRBJ1-4
SAMTRTQPEYEKLF
>TRBV10-3|many|TRBJ2-3
AIGTSGGPGDTQY
>TRBV30|-|TRBJ2-7
AWNTAGGPTSYYEQY
>TRBV28|many|TRBJ2-7
ASSHGGTGTYEQY
>TRBV6-9|many|TRBJ1-2
ASSLFRDRGDYGYT
>TRBV10-3|many|TRBJ2-1
ATRVDRSDNEQF
>TRBV9|many|TRBJ1-6
ASSPDPPGVAPLH
>TRBV28|-|TRBJ1-1
ASSSLPGAGTRTEAF
>TRBV6-4|many|TRBJ2-2
ASSDSGQSTGELF
>TRBV11-2|many|TRBJ2-1
ASSLNSGRVSYNEQF
>TRBV6-1|-|TRBJ2-2
ATADRVGSTGGLF
>TRBV11-2|many|TRBJ1-2
ASSLDFVAALGYT
>TRBV11-2|many|TRBJ2-2
ASSLQGVGPGELF
>TRBV27|many|TRBJ2-1
ASSIYGPEQF
>TRBV7-2|few|TRBJ2-1
ASTIQAGGSYNEQF
>TRBV28|many|TRBJ2-7
ASSLGGGRSREQY
>TRBV12-3/TRBV12-4|many|TRBJ2-5
ASSSAPADQETQY
>TRBV5-6|many|TRBJ2-4
ASSLDPSTAKNIQY
>TRBV20-1|many|TRBJ2-7
SARAGPGQKAAPYEQY
>TRBV9|-|TRBJ1-1
ASSVGPVLNTEAF
>TRBV5-1|-|TRBJ2-5
ASRILQETQY
>TRBV20-1|few|TRBJ2-5
SARPFRGSQETQY
>TRBV28|-|TRBJ2-5
ASSSIGQGGRQETQY
>TRBV19|many|TRBJ2-1
ASSGTSGRAVNEQF
>TRBV6-1|-|TRBJ1-5
ASTGGQYSNQPQH
>TRBV6-1|many|TRBJ2-7
ASTPLAGLYEQY
>TRBV7-9|-|TRBJ2-3
ASSPRAGGPPDTQY
>TRBV28|-|TRBJ2-3
ASSTTGSGTDTQY
>TRBV7-2|many|TRBJ1-4
ASSLQRGEKLF
>TRBV7-9|-|TRBJ2-7
ASSLRLAGVAEQY
>TRBV5-8|-|TRBJ1-4
ASRAGKTNEKLF
>TRBV18|many|TRBJ1-2
ASSPPQAPARGYT
>TRBV6-1|many|TRBJ1-1
ASSVAGQGVTEAF
>TRBV4-1|many|TRBJ1-2
ASSQERTTDGYT
>TRBV12-3/TRBV12-4|many|TRBJ2-5
ASSAGQGAETQY
>TRBV6-2/TRBV6-3|many|TRBJ2-3
ASSYLMTGNLMDTQY